Listed here are 2 T cell receptor beta chains from one sample, sequenced in a study of cytotoxic CD8 clonotypes in ibrutinib-treated CLL. Produced via immunoSEQ multiplex PCR; TCRdb's table is partial and in-frame only. This sample has about 50,000 clones, with 83% found just once. The starting material was PBMCs, obtained after 24 months of ibrutinib treatment. The receptors shown here come from a human donor with chronic lymphocytic leukemia.

The rearrangement uses TRBV19 and TRBJ1-1; the match to TRBD1 covers 7 bases. Looked up from germline, CDR1 is LNHDA and CDR2 is SQIVND (reference sequence). This CDR3 comprises 15 residues. The ends lost 5 bases at V and 1 base at J; junction bases unmatched: 7. CDR3: CASSPDREANTEAFF. The CDR3 coding sequence is TGTGCCAGTAGTCCTGACAGGGAGGCGAACACTGAAGCTTTCTTT.

This clone was recorded many times. The chain links TRBV4-1 to TRBJ2-1, with 7 bases matching TRBD2. Trimming at V came to 4 bases and at J to 4 bases, leaving 10 bases not matched to a gene. The CDR3 is made up of 16 amino acids. CDR1 is MGHRA and CDR2 is YSYEKL in the germline V gene. The CDR3 reads CASSRPLADTYNEQFF. The CDR3 DNA reads TGCGCCAGCAGCCGGCCGCTAGCGGACACTTACAATGAGCAGTTCTTC.